The text below deals with one T cell receptor beta chain. This entry is derived from a study of blood T cell repertoires in COVID-19. Across the whole study: T cells, B-cell-depleted T cells, or PBMCs supplied cDNA or gDNA.

Source study methods: Reference gene primer amplification in the assay estimated nucleated cell counts. The data were produced by immunoSEQ multiplex PCR, yet TCRdb's version contains in-frame clones alone and is incomplete. D and trimming come from the DNA, and the V and J calls and clone size come from that table. Of roughly 130,000 clones in the sample, 80% to 85% were seen once. The V gene lost 3 bases and the J gene lost 7 bases, with 9 bases spanning the gap. Germline V gene lookup returns CDR1 KGHSH and CDR2 LQKENI. CDR3 size: 13 residues. Recruits, aged roughly 18 to 90 years, lived in 24 US areas.

This TCR was sampled from a woman aged 30 to 39 who had recovered from COVID-19. The sequencing sample was made of PBMCs or T cells enriched from blood (not recorded which). V gene TRBV18 combines with J gene TRBJ1-4; D may be TRBD1 (5 bases). CDR3 sequence (DNA): TGTGCCAGCTCACCCGCCGACAGTGAAAAACTGTTTTTT. Its translation is CASSPADSEKLFF.